This T cell receptor (beta chain) was captured by sequencing in a study of blood T cell repertoires in COVID-19. V was trimmed by 5 bases and J by 10 bases, leaving 15 bases between them. The germline V gene encodes CDR1 SGHNT and CDR2 YENEEA. The CDR3 is made up of 13 amino acids. Methods used by the authors: Scientists estimated how many nucleated cells there were by amplifying reference gene primers. Data came from immunoSEQ multiplex PCR; TCRdb stores just in-frame clones and leaves some out. Clonal size and the V and J genes are those of that table, whereas D and trimming came from the DNA. The table shows some 240,000 clones, with approximately 92% occurring only once.

The chain joins TRBV11-3 to TRBJ2-1; the D gene is possibly TRBD1 (6 bases). The sequenced sample was peripheral blood. This clonotype was obtained from a woman aged 40 to 50 who had recovered from COVID-19. This CDR3 reads CASSIYGQTEQFF. CDR3 sequence (DNA): TGTGCCAGCAGCATTTACGGACAGACCGAGCAGTTCTTC.